A few counts support the clone carrying this T cell receptor beta chain. These data are taken from a study of blood T cell repertoires in COVID-19. The wider study: In each case, the material was cDNA or gDNA derived from T cells, B-cell-depleted T cells, or PBMCs.

Individuals aged about 18 to 90 years were recruited from 24 US areas. Participant reports of clinical history set cohort assignment. Recovered status in Cohort 3 required two negative PCRs, clearance, or symptom resolution. The length of the CDR3 is 14 residues. V lost 4 bases to trimming and J lost 7 bases; unmatched junction nucleotides: 6. Germline CDR1 is MNHEY and CDR2 is SMNVEV (reference sequence). Assay: immunoSEQ multiplex PCR; the TCRdb copy retains only in-frame clones and omits some. Among more than 250,000 clones listed, 70% to 90% were seen once. This TCR was sampled from a young man who had recovered from COVID-19. Sequencing was done on a sample of PBMCs or T cells enriched from blood (not recorded which). The rearrangement joins TRBV27 to TRBJ2-3; 9 bases are shared with TRBD2. The chain's CDR3 is CASSSSGGRNTQYF. The CDR3 DNA follows: TGTGCCAGCAGTTCCAGCGGGGGGCGGAATACGCAGTATTTT.